This T cell receptor (beta chain) was retrieved from a study of blood T cell repertoires in COVID-19. Study-wide context: Acute-phase and convalescent COVID-19 samples originated in the United States, Italy and Spain. Nucleic acid was either cDNA or gDNA, and it came from T cells, B-cell-depleted T cells, or PBMCs.

Methods used by the authors: Amplification with reference gene primers provided the estimates of nucleated cell counts. Sequencing used immunoSEQ multiplex PCR; TCRdb keeps in-frame clones, though not all of them. The D gene and trimming were derived from the DNA, and the V and J assignments and clone size from that table. The sample includes about 210,000 clones, approximately 90% of them seen just once. The CDR3 is made up of 13 amino acids. The V end was cut by 3 bases, the J end by 3 bases, with 9 bases between. CDR1 is SGHVS, CDR2 FQNEAQ, per germline. The receptor's source is a man under 40 with acute or convalescent COVID-19. The V call is TRBV7-8, the J call TRBJ2-7; no definite D call. Sequenced sample: peripheral blood. CDR3 in DNA: TGTGCCAGCAGCTTTAGCCGGAACTACGAGCAGTACTTC. Its protein product is CASSFSRNYEQYF.